A selection of T cell receptor beta chains follows, all from one sample in a study of blood T cell repertoires in COVID-19. Here immunoSEQ multiplex PCR was the method, and the copy in TCRdb shows in-frame clones only, minus some. In the table there are around 200,000 clones, 70% to 90% of which are singletons. The sequenced material came from peripheral blood. Receptors were obtained from a woman aged 80 or over with acute or convalescent COVID-19. The CDR3 runs from the conserved cysteine through the conserved F or W. The D gene is left open where the match is weak. The size field is filled for only some rows; it gives once, few, many or a size class.

j_call: TRBJ1-1; clone_size: .; cdr3_length: 14; d_call: .; v_call: TRBV18; cdr3_nt: TGTGCCAGCTCACCACCCAGGGTATACACTGAAGCTTTCTTT; cdr3_aa: CASSPPRVYTEAFF
j_call: TRBJ2-1; clone_size: once; cdr3_length: 15; d_call: TRBD2; v_call: TRBV5-4; cdr3_nt: TGTGCCAGCAGCCCTACTAGCGGCTCCTACAATGAGCAGTTCTTC; cdr3_aa: CASSPTSGSYNEQFF
j_call: TRBJ1-3; clone_size: .; cdr3_length: 17; d_call: .; v_call: TRBV27; cdr3_nt: TGTGCCAGCAGTTTATCCAGAAACCTTTGGGGCAGAGACACCATATATTTT; cdr3_aa: CASSLSRNLWGRDTIYF
j_call: TRBJ1-5; clone_size: once; cdr3_length: 14; d_call: .; v_call: TRBV6-5; cdr3_nt: TGTGCCAGCAGACAGGGTTGGGGCAATCAGCCCCAGCATTTT; cdr3_aa: CASRQGWGNQPQHF
j_call: TRBJ2-3; clone_size: .; cdr3_length: 15; d_call: TRBD2; v_call: TRBV3-1/TRBV3-2; cdr3_nt: TGTGCCAGCGGGCAGGCGGGAGGGGTTACAGATACGCAGTATTTT; cdr3_aa: CASGQAGGVTDTQYF
j_call: TRBJ2-5; clone_size: .; cdr3_length: 15; d_call: TRBD2; v_call: TRBV5-1; cdr3_nt: TGCGCCAGCAGCCTGGGACTAGGGTCGCAAGAGACCCAGTACTTC; cdr3_aa: CASSLGLGSQETQYF
j_call: TRBJ2-2; clone_size: .; cdr3_length: 17; d_call: TRBD2; v_call: TRBV27; cdr3_nt: TGTGCCAGCACCAGGACTAGCGGGAGGACGAACACCGGGGAGCTGTTTTTT; cdr3_aa: CASTRTSGRTNTGELFF
j_call: TRBJ2-7; clone_size: .; cdr3_length: 15; d_call: .; v_call: TRBV19; cdr3_nt: TGTGCCAGTAGTATGGGGGCGCCGCATGACTACGAGCAGTACTTC; cdr3_aa: CASSMGAPHDYEQYF
j_call: TRBJ2-7; clone_size: .; cdr3_length: 16; d_call: TRBD1; v_call: TRBV6-6; cdr3_nt: TGTGCCAGCAGGACACTCTCCGGGACAGGGATATACGAGCAGTACTTC; cdr3_aa: CASRTLSGTGIYEQYF
j_call: TRBJ1-2; clone_size: .; cdr3_length: 12; d_call: .; v_call: TRBV12-3/TRBV12-4; cdr3_nt: TGTGCCAGCAGTTCTAGCTTTTATGGCTACACCTTC; cdr3_aa: CASSSSFYGYTF
j_call: TRBJ2-2; clone_size: .; cdr3_length: 15; d_call: .; v_call: TRBV6-5; cdr3_nt: TGTGCCAGCGGTCGGGGGACGTATTACTCCGGGGAGCTGTTTTTT; cdr3_aa: CASGRGTYYSGELFF
j_call: TRBJ2-1; clone_size: .; cdr3_length: 17; d_call: .; v_call: TRBV5-6; cdr3_nt: TGTGCCAGCAGCTTAGGTTTGGGGGTACTAGCTCTCGATGAGCAGTTCTTC; cdr3_aa: CASSLGLGVLALDEQFF
j_call: TRBJ2-7; clone_size: .; cdr3_length: 20; d_call: TRBD2; v_call: TRBV5-1; cdr3_nt: TGCGCCAGCAGCTTGTGGGCCGGGACTAGCGGGAGGGCCACCTCCTACGAGCAGTACTTC; cdr3_aa: CASSLWAGTSGRATSYEQYF
j_call: TRBJ2-3; clone_size: .; cdr3_length: 16; d_call: .; v_call: TRBV5-1; cdr3_nt: TGCGCCAGCAGCTTGACGGCGGGGCCCTCCACAGATACGCAGTATTTT; cdr3_aa: CASSLTAGPSTDTQYF
j_call: TRBJ2-7; clone_size: .; cdr3_length: 14; d_call: TRBD2; v_call: TRBV18; cdr3_nt: TGTGCCAGCTCATCCGGGACTAGCGCCTACGAGCAGTACTTC; cdr3_aa: CASSSGTSAYEQYF
j_call: TRBJ1-2; clone_size: .; cdr3_length: 14; d_call: .; v_call: TRBV27; cdr3_nt: TGTGCCAGCAGTTTTGGGGGGGTACAGGCTGGCTACACCTTC; cdr3_aa: CASSFGGVQAGYTF
j_call: TRBJ2-1; clone_size: .; cdr3_length: 16; d_call: TRBD2; v_call: TRBV7-8; cdr3_nt: TGTGCCAGCAGCTTAGGGAGGACTAGCGGCGTCAATGAGCAGTTCTTC; cdr3_aa: CASSLGRTSGVNEQFF
j_call: TRBJ1-1; clone_size: .; cdr3_length: 15; d_call: TRBD1; v_call: TRBV28; cdr3_nt: TGTGCCAGCAGCCCTTTAGGGACAGGGGGCTCGGGAGCTTTCTTT; cdr3_aa: CASSPLGTGGSGAFF
j_call: TRBJ2-2; clone_size: .; cdr3_length: 13; d_call: .; v_call: TRBV12-3/TRBV12-4; cdr3_nt: TGTGCCAGCAGTCCCTCGGGAGCCGGGGAGCTGTTTTTT; cdr3_aa: CASSPSGAGELFF
j_call: TRBJ1-2; clone_size: .; cdr3_length: 15; d_call: .; v_call: TRBV6-5; cdr3_nt: TGTGCCAGCAGTTACACCTCGGACATTAACTATGGCTACACCTTC; cdr3_aa: CASSYTSDINYGYTF
j_call: TRBJ2-7; clone_size: .; cdr3_length: 12; d_call: .; v_call: TRBV11-1; cdr3_nt: TGTGCCAGCAGTTTGCAGGGCTACGAGCAGTACTTC; cdr3_aa: CASSLQGYEQYF
j_call: TRBJ1-4; clone_size: .; cdr3_length: 15; d_call: .; v_call: TRBV4-3; cdr3_nt: TGCGCCAGCAGCCAAGATACCGGACATAATGAAAAACTGTTTTTT; cdr3_aa: CASSQDTGHNEKLFF
j_call: TRBJ2-1; clone_size: .; cdr3_length: 16; d_call: TRBD2; v_call: TRBV9; cdr3_nt: TGTGCCAGCAGCGTACGTGGTAGCGGGAACTACAATGAGCAGTTCTTC; cdr3_aa: CASSVRGSGNYNEQFF
j_call: TRBJ1-1; clone_size: .; cdr3_length: 16; d_call: TRBD1; v_call: TRBV19; cdr3_nt: TGTGCCAGTAGTATAAAAAGGGACAGGGGGAACACTGAAGCTTTCTTT; cdr3_aa: CASSIKRDRGNTEAFF
j_call: TRBJ2-1; clone_size: once; cdr3_length: 14; d_call: TRBD2; v_call: TRBV24-1; cdr3_nt: TGTGCCACCGAAAGGACTAGCGTTGACTATGAGCAGTTCTTC; cdr3_aa: CATERTSVDYEQFF
j_call: TRBJ1-1; clone_size: .; cdr3_length: 13; d_call: .; v_call: TRBV2; cdr3_nt: TGTGCCAGCAGTCGTGACAGGAACACTGAAGCTTTCTTT; cdr3_aa: CASSRDRNTEAFF
j_call: TRBJ2-5; clone_size: few; cdr3_length: 15; d_call: .; v_call: TRBV19; cdr3_nt: TGTGCCAGTAGTATAGGGTTCAGGGTAGGAGAGACCCAGTACTTC; cdr3_aa: CASSIGFRVGETQYF
j_call: TRBJ2-3; clone_size: .; cdr3_length: 14; d_call: TRBD2; v_call: TRBV20-1; cdr3_nt: TGCAGTGCTAGTATTCCAGCGGGGGGGGATACGCAGTATTTT; cdr3_aa: CSASIPAGGDTQYF
j_call: TRBJ2-3; clone_size: once; cdr3_length: 16; d_call: .; v_call: TRBV6-1; cdr3_nt: TGTGCCAGCAGTGACCCCACAGGGCGATTCACAGATACGCAGTATTTT; cdr3_aa: CASSDPTGRFTDTQYF
j_call: TRBJ2-1; clone_size: .; cdr3_length: 18; d_call: TRBD2; v_call: TRBV19; cdr3_nt: TGTGCCAGTAGTATCCGACTAGCGGGAGCCCAATCGTACAATGAGCAGTTCTTC; cdr3_aa: CASSIRLAGAQSYNEQFF
j_call: TRBJ1-2; clone_size: .; cdr3_length: 13; d_call: .; v_call: TRBV28; cdr3_nt: TGTGCCAGCAGTGCGGACAGACTCTATGGCTACACCTTC; cdr3_aa: CASSADRLYGYTF
j_call: TRBJ2-7; clone_size: .; cdr3_length: 14; d_call: TRBD1; v_call: TRBV28; cdr3_nt: TGTGCCAGCAATAAGGGACAGGGGATCTACGAGCAGTACTTC; cdr3_aa: CASNKGQGIYEQYF
j_call: TRBJ2-7; clone_size: .; cdr3_length: 15; d_call: .; v_call: TRBV18; cdr3_nt: TGTGCCAGCTCCTCCGGGACTCCGAGCTCCTACGAGCAGTACTTC; cdr3_aa: CASSSGTPSSYEQYF
j_call: TRBJ1-2; clone_size: .; cdr3_length: 14; d_call: TRBD1; v_call: TRBV2; cdr3_nt: TGTGCCAGCAGTGAGATGACCAGGGGGTCAGGCTACACCTTC; cdr3_aa: CASSEMTRGSGYTF
j_call: TRBJ2-1; clone_size: .; cdr3_length: 18; d_call: .; v_call: TRBV7-3; cdr3_nt: TGTGCCAGCAGCTTAAACCCCTCAGTGAGGGCGCGGTACAATGAGCAGTTCTTC; cdr3_aa: CASSLNPSVRARYNEQFF
j_call: TRBJ1-3; clone_size: .; cdr3_length: 13; d_call: .; v_call: TRBV18; cdr3_nt: TGTGCCAGCTCCCCAGGGACAGGAAACACCATATATTTT; cdr3_aa: CASSPGTGNTIYF
j_call: TRBJ2-1; clone_size: .; cdr3_length: 15; d_call: .; v_call: TRBV10-3; cdr3_nt: TGTGCCATCGAACTCGGAGGGAGTTCCGTAAAAGAGCAGTTCTTC; cdr3_aa: CAIELGGSSVKEQFF
j_call: TRBJ1-5; clone_size: .; cdr3_length: 17; d_call: TRBD1; v_call: TRBV3-1/TRBV3-2; cdr3_nt: TGTGCCAGCAGCCAAGCCATCACAGGGGGCGGCAATCAGCCCCAGCATTTT; cdr3_aa: CASSQAITGGGNQPQHF
j_call: TRBJ2-4; clone_size: .; cdr3_length: 14; d_call: TRBD1; v_call: TRBV5-1; cdr3_nt: TGCGCCAGCAGCTTGACAGGGGAAGGAAACATTCAGTACTTC; cdr3_aa: CASSLTGEGNIQYF
j_call: TRBJ2-1; clone_size: .; cdr3_length: 15; d_call: .; v_call: TRBV27; cdr3_nt: TGTGCCAGCAGTCTCGACGGGAGCTCCTACAATGAGCAGTTCTTC; cdr3_aa: CASSLDGSSYNEQFF